The clone carrying this T cell receptor (beta chain) was picked up one time. The record originates from a study of shared T cell receptors in the human thymus. V was trimmed by 6 bases and J by 3 bases, leaving 17 bases between them. Germline V CDR1 and CDR2: MNHNY, SVGAGI (reference sequence). This CDR3 has 15 residues. The protocol was immunoSEQ multiplex PCR, while the TCRdb copy is restricted to in-frame clones and leaves out a portion. The sample has about 660,000 clones, approximately 87% seen once; the top ten hold roughly 0.0087%. These data were also filed under a second study, of human thymus T cells.

The clonotype comes from a boy less than two years old with a congenital heart defect. Material for sequencing was thymocytes. The chain uses TRBV6-6 and TRBJ2-5, with a tentative D call TRBD2 (5 bases). CDR3 bases: TGTGCCAGCAGCTCCCCCTCCTGGCGGGAAGAGACCCAGTACTTC. The encoded protein is CASSSPSWREETQYF.